One sample yielded the 15 T cell receptor beta chains listed below, sequenced in a study of blood T cell repertoires in COVID-19. The table came from immunoSEQ multiplex PCR; TCRdb's copy has only in-frame clones and leaves some out. The sample consists of about 230,000 clones, roughly 85% of them appearing once. The sample comprised peripheral blood. These receptors all come from a woman aged 70 to 79 with active or convalescent COVID-19.

The chain joins TRBV7-9 to TRBJ2-1; tentative D call: TRBD2 (6 bases). Trimming removed 6 bases from V and 6 bases from J, with 24 bases in between. CDR1 and CDR2 (germline): SEHNR, FQNEAQ (reference sequence). This CDR3 is 17 amino acids long. The CDR3 loop is CASSHNPGLPPFNEQFF. CDR3 nucleotide sequence: TGTGCCAGCAGTCATAATCCGGGACTCCCGCCTTTCAATGAGCAGTTCTTC.

The J gene is TRBJ2-1, the V gene TRBV5-1; 9 bases align to TRBD2. CDR1 and CDR2 (germline): SGHRS, YFSETQ. The CDR3 is 15 residues long. Trimming cost V 3 bases and J 8 bases; bases outside gene matches: 9. The CDR3 loop reads CASSWGTSLVDEQFF. DNA for the CDR3: TGCGCCAGCAGCTGGGGGACTAGCCTTGTGGATGAGCAGTTCTTC.

The CDR3 DNA reads as TGTGCCAGCAGCTTGGGCGGGTGGGAAGAGACCCAGTACTTC. Translation: CASSLGGWEETQYF. The chain carries TRBV5-4 and TRBJ2-5; D is perhaps TRBD2 (5 bases). CDR1 and CDR2 (germline): SGHNT, YYREEE (reference sequence). The CDR3 spans 14 residues. V lost 0 bases, J lost 3 bases, and 9 bases lay in between.

The CDR3 spells CASSLTSLVGTEAFF. CDR3 bases: TGTGCCAGCAGTCTCACTTCCTTGGTTGGCACTGAAGCTTTCTTT. The V call is TRBV6-5, the J call TRBJ1-1; no clear D. The V end was cut by 5 bases, the J end by 4 bases, with 17 bases between. This CDR3 region has 15 residues. Germline assignment: CDR1 MNHEY and CDR2 SVGAGI.

The chain links TRBV3-1 (or the pseudogene TRBV3-2) to TRBJ2-5, with 12 bases fitting TRBD2. Germline-derived CDR1 and CDR2 are LGHDT and YNNKEL (reference sequence). V lost 1 base, J lost 0 bases, and 9 bases stayed unmatched. The length of the CDR3 is 19 residues. The CDR3 bases are TGTGCCAGCAGCCAAGGTGCGAGACTAGCGGGAGCGGACCAAGAGACCCAGTACTTC. The encoded protein is CASSQGARLAGADQETQYF.

The genes are TRBV5-4 and TRBJ2-1; 12 nucleotides line up with TRBD2. CDR1 SGHNT and CDR2 YYREEE come from the germline V gene (reference sequence). This CDR3 has 15 residues. J was trimmed by 9 bases and V by 2 bases; bases with no gene match: 6. CDR3 in amino acids: CASSFPSGGAGEQFF. The CDR3 nucleotides are TGTGCCAGCAGCTTCCCTAGCGGGGGGGCCGGTGAGCAGTTCTTC.

The chain joins TRBV7-9 to TRBJ1-6; 7 bases are shared with TRBD1. Trimming cost V 4 bases and J 6 bases; bases outside gene matches: 6. The length of the CDR3 is 15 residues. Germline CDR1 reads SEHNR; CDR2 reads FQNEAQ (reference sequence). The CDR3: CASSSTGAGNSPLHF. In DNA form, the CDR3 reads TGTGCCAGCAGCTCCACAGGGGCGGGTAATTCACCCCTCCACTTT.

This clone was counted a few times. This chain links TRBV6-6 with TRBJ2-7; maybe TRBD1 (6 bases). The length of the CDR3 is 15 residues. The germline gives CDR1 MNHNY, CDR2 SVGAGI (reference sequence). The V and J ends lost 2 bases and 0 bases respectively, with 11 bases between them. DNA for the CDR3: TGTGCCAGCAGTTACCCCCAGACAGGCTCCTACGAGCAGTACTTC. Its protein product is CASSYPQTGSYEQYF.

This sequence joins TRBV30 and TRBJ1-4; D not resolved. Germline-derived CDR1 and CDR2 are GTSNPN and SVGIG (reference sequence). V lost 1 base and J 5 bases, leaving 5 bases between the germline ends. There are 12 residues in the CDR3. The CDR3 DNA is TGTGCCTGGAGTGGAGGGAATGAAAAACTGTTTTTT. Translation gives CAWSGGNEKLFF.

The chain links TRBV6-5 to TRBJ1-2, with D uncertain. The CDR3 loop spans 14 amino acids. V lost 6 bases and J 3 bases, leaving 14 bases between the germline ends. Germline CDR1 is MNHEY and CDR2 is SVGAGI. The CDR3 here is CASSPTPGYYGYTF. In DNA, the CDR3 is TGTGCCAGCAGCCCCACCCCGGGTTACTATGGCTACACCTTC.

With regard to this clone: Other DNA sequences in the same sample also yield this CDR3. The chain links TRBV28 to TRBJ1-5; 10 bases are a match to TRBD1. The germline V gene has CDR1 MDHEN and CDR2 SYDVKM. V was pared by 6 bases and J by 4 bases, with 3 bases of the junction left unmatched. CDR3 length: 14 amino acids. The CDR3 region is CASSSGQGNQPQHF. In DNA, the CDR3 is TGTGCCAGCAGCTCGGGACAGGGGAATCAGCCCCAGCATTTT.

This clone was detected only a few times. The rearrangement links TRBV5-1 to TRBJ2-1, with 9 bases matching TRBD2. The CDR3 has 17 amino acids. Trimming took 0 bases from V and 6 from J; bases not matched to a gene: 10. Germline lookup yields CDR1 SGHRS and CDR2 YFSETQ. The CDR3 reads CASSLGPLGGRANEQFF. The CDR3 DNA reads as TGCGCCAGCAGCTTGGGGCCCCTTGGCGGGAGGGCCAATGAGCAGTTCTTC.

Comment on this clone: In the same sample, other DNA sequences code for this CDR3. V usage is TRBV7-9 and J usage is TRBJ1-2; D may be TRBD1 (5 bases). Trimming removed 2 bases at V and 4 bases at J, with 8 bases between. The CDR3 covers 13 residues. CDR1 and CDR2 from the germline V gene are SEHNR and FQNEAQ (reference sequence). CDR3 nucleotide sequence: TGTGCCAGCAGCTTATCGGGGGGCTATGGCTACACCTTC. This gives the protein CASSLSGGYGYTF. Together with reference TRBV7-9 and TRBJ1-2, the CDR3 gives the full variable domain: DTGVSQNPRHKITKRGQNVTFRCDPISEHNRLYWYRQTLGQGPEFLTYFQNEAQLEKSRLLSDRFSAERPKGSFSTLEIQRTEQGDSAMYLCASSLSGGYGYTFGSGTRLTVV.

The gene calls are TRBV7-6 and TRBJ2-5; D may be TRBD2 (6 bases). V was shortened by 1 base and J by 5 bases, with 14 bases between the two germline ends. Looked up from germline, CDR1 is SGHVS and CDR2 is FNYEAQ. The CDR3 covers 15 residues. The CDR3 sequence: CASSLGPGAQETQYF. Here the CDR3 DNA reads TGTGCCAGCAGCTTAGGACCGGGAGCCCAGGAGACCCAGTACTTC.

The rearrangement uses TRBV30 and TRBJ1-1; 7 positions agree with TRBD1. Germline loops: CDR1 GTSNPN, CDR2 SVGIG (reference sequence). This CDR3 has 13 amino acids. The V and J ends lost 5 bases and 5 bases, in that order; junction bases with no gene match: 8. The CDR3 DNA sequence: TGTGCCTGGGAACAGGGGAGGATGACTGAAGCTTTCTTT. Amino acid sequence: CAWEQGRMTEAFF.